Listed here is a single T cell receptor beta chain. The data were taken from a study of blood T cell repertoires in COVID-19. As for the study in general: Spain, Italy and the United States supplied samples that represented acute and convalescent COVID-19.

Germline V lookup: CDR1 SGHRS, CDR2 YFSETQ. The CDR3 runs 14 residues. The junction had 5 bases not matched to a gene; V was cut back by 4 bases and J by 5 bases. Generated by immunoSEQ multiplex PCR, the TCRdb table keeps only in-frame clones and is missing some. The sample records over 25,000 clones, about 90% being singletons. The sequenced sample was peripheral blood. This clonotype was sampled from a man aged 70 or older with active or convalescent COVID-19. The V call is TRBV5-1, the J call TRBJ2-3, with 9 bases identical to TRBD1. CDR3 amino acids: CASSPETGGDTQYF. CDR3 coding DNA: TGCGCCAGCAGCCCGGAGACAGGGGGAGATACGCAGTATTTT.